The rows below give T cell receptor beta chains drawn from one sample of a study of identifying expanded T cells in peripheral blood. TCRdb keeps only in-frame clones here, not all; method: immunoSEQ multiplex PCR. The sample records 60,000 to 70,000 clones, more than 70% being singletons. Sequencing input: blood. The receptors were gathered from a person aged 18 to 75 in good health. Each CDR3 is given with its conserved first and last residue. The D gene is left open where the match is weak. A clone size is listed for some rows: how often the clone was seen (once, few, many), or a class if it is expanded.

cdr3_aa | cdr3_nt | d_call | j_call | clone_size | v_call
CASSEFERSAYNEQFF | TGTGCCAGCAGTGAGTTTGAGAGGTCAGCCTACAATGAGCAGTTCTTC | NA | TRBJ2-1 | NA | TRBV2
CASSEVAGVGTGELFF | TGTGCCAGCAGTGAAGTAGCGGGAGTGGGGACCGGGGAGCTGTTTTTT | TRBD2 | TRBJ2-2 | medium-sized | TRBV6-4
CASSVDGGNSDEQFF | TGTGCCAGCAGCGTAGACGGAGGGAACTCTGATGAGCAGTTCTTC | NA | TRBJ2-1 | NA | TRBV9
CASSEQSGGVLPQHF | TGTGCCAGCAGTGAACAATCAGGGGGGGTTCTGCCCCAGCATTTT | TRBD1 | TRBJ1-5 | few | TRBV6-1
CASSPQGAPGELFF | TGTGCCAGCAGCCCGCAGGGCGCGCCCGGGGAGCTGTTTTTT | NA | TRBJ2-2 | once | TRBV9
CASSELYSNQPQHF | TGTGCCAGCAGTGAACTATATAGCAATCAGCCCCAGCATTTT | NA | TRBJ1-5 | NA | TRBV6-1
CASSPPTANTYEQYF | TGTGCCAGCAGCCCCCCGACAGCGAACACCTACGAGCAGTACTTC | NA | TRBJ2-7 | NA | TRBV28
CASSVDNSALGEQFF | TGTGCCAGCAGCGTAGATAATAGTGCCCTGGGTGAGCAGTTCTTC | NA | TRBJ2-1 | NA | TRBV9
CASRLTGGSNQPQHF | TGTGCAAGTCGCTTAACAGGGGGCTCGAATCAGCCCCAGCATTTT | NA | TRBJ1-5 | NA | TRBV12-2
CAWSVLQGQENTGELFF | TGTGCCTGGAGTGTACTTCAGGGACAGGAGAACACCGGGGAGCTGTTTTTT | TRBD1 | TRBJ2-2 | NA | TRBV30
CASSLGGSSYEQYF | TGTGCCAGCAGTTTAGGGGGGAGCTCCTACGAGCAGTACTTC | NA | TRBJ2-7 | NA | TRBV28
CANRNSANYGYTF | TGTGCCAACCGAAATTCGGCTAACTATGGCTACACCTTC | NA | TRBJ1-2 | NA | TRBV6-1
CASSKDKFVAQHF | TGTGCCAGCAGTAAGGACAAGTTTGTTGCCCAGCATTTT | NA | TRBJ1-5 | NA | TRBV6-6
CASSDNWGYGYGYTF | TGTGCCAGCTCGGATAATTGGGGGTACGGCTATGGCTACACCTTC | NA | TRBJ1-2 | NA | TRBV18
CASTWTQLNTEAFF | TGTGCCAGTACTTGGACACAACTGAACACTGAAGCTTTCTTT | NA | TRBJ1-1 | NA | TRBV19
CAWSKGIYNQPQHF | TGTGCCTGGAGTAAGGGGATATACAATCAGCCCCAGCATTTT | NA | TRBJ1-5 | NA | TRBV30
CASGNYEQYF | TGTGCCAGCGGGAACTACGAGCAGTACTTC | NA | TRBJ2-7 | few | TRBV2
CASRHKSTGREAFF | TGTGCCAGCAGACATAAATCGACAGGGCGTGAAGCTTTCTTT | TRBD1 | TRBJ1-1 | NA | TRBV28
CASSFTGTGVDTQYF | TGCGCCAGCAGCTTTACCGGGACAGGGGTAGATACGCAGTATTTT | TRBD1 | TRBJ2-3 | once | TRBV5-1
CASSEAPGSSNQPQHF | TGTGCCAGCAGTGAAGCGCCGGGTTCTAGCAATCAGCCCCAGCATTTT | NA | TRBJ1-5 | once | TRBV6-1
CASSLSVPSTDTQYF | TGTGCCAGCAGTTTATCGGTCCCCAGCACAGATACGCAGTATTTT | NA | TRBJ2-3 | NA | TRBV27
CASSINDRRNTEAFF | TGTGCCAGTAGTATTAATGACAGGCGGAACACTGAAGCTTTCTTT | NA | TRBJ1-1 | NA | TRBV19
CASSFQGAWTDTQYF | TGTGCCAGCAGTTTCCAGGGTGCGTGGACAGATACGCAGTATTTT | NA | TRBJ2-3 | NA | TRBV27
CASSLGQGKTEAFF | TGTGCCAGCAGTCTCGGACAGGGGAAAACTGAAGCTTTCTTT | TRBD1 | TRBJ1-1 | NA | TRBV27
CASSERGTPNTGELFF | TGTGCCAGCAGTGAGAGGGGGACACCGAACACCGGGGAGCTGTTTTTT | NA | TRBJ2-2 | NA | TRBV25-1
CASTSGRSTDTQYF | TGTGCCAGCACTAGCGGGAGGTCGACAGATACGCAGTATTTT | TRBD2 | TRBJ2-3 | NA | TRBV5-4
CASSQSRGSYEQYF | TGTGCCAGCAGCCAGTCGAGGGGGTCCTACGAGCAGTACTTC | NA | TRBJ2-7 | NA | TRBV7-9
CASSQRGRAQETQYF | TGTGCCAGCAGCCAAAGAGGAAGAGCCCAAGAGACCCAGTACTTC | NA | TRBJ2-5 | NA | TRBV7-2
CAWKRSGRPFF | TGTGCCTGGAAAAGAAGCGGTCGGCCCTTCTTC | NA | TRBJ1-2 | NA | TRBV30
CTARWRGSHGAGELFF | TGCACCGCCAGATGGCGAGGTTCCCACGGGGCCGGGGAGCTGTTTTTT | NA | TRBJ2-2 | NA | TRBV1
CASSLRRENEQFF | TGTGCCAGCAGCTTAAGGCGGGAAAATGAGCAGTTCTTC | NA | TRBJ2-1 | NA | TRBV7-2
CASSLDSGDTQYF | TGTGCCAGCAGCTTAGATTCGGGGGATACGCAGTATTTT | NA | TRBJ2-3 | NA | TRBV11-3
CASSIDSFSYEQYF | TGTGCCAGCAGCATCGACAGCTTCTCCTACGAGCAGTACTTC | NA | TRBJ2-7 | NA | TRBV5-4
CASSWGTGDNQPQHF | TGTGCCAGCAGCTGGGGGACAGGGGACAATCAGCCCCAGCATTTT | TRBD1 | TRBJ1-5 | NA | TRBV5-4
CASSQGQSTDTQYF | TGTGCCAGCAGCCAGGGACAGAGCACAGATACGCAGTATTTT | TRBD1 | TRBJ2-3 | NA | TRBV7-9
CASSVTGGRTEAFF | TGTGCCAGCAGCGTGACAGGGGGCAGGACTGAAGCTTTCTTT | TRBD1 | TRBJ1-1 | once | TRBV5-6
CASSFRVRNEQYF | TGTGCCAGCAGTTTTAGGGTAAGGAACGAGCAGTACTTC | NA | TRBJ2-7 | NA | TRBV28
CASHDPGNTGELFF | TGCGCCAGCCACGACCCAGGGAACACCGGGGAGCTGTTTTTT | NA | TRBJ2-2 | NA | TRBV4-1
CAISETGTANEKLFF | TGTGCCATCAGTGAGACCGGGACAGCTAATGAAAAACTGTTTTTT | TRBD1 | TRBJ1-4 | NA | TRBV10-3
CASSLVSRADTEAFF | TGTGCCAGCAGCTTAGTGAGCAGGGCGGACACTGAAGCTTTCTTT | NA | TRBJ1-1 | once | TRBV11-2
CATSRDLSSGANVLTF | TGTGCCACCAGCAGAGATTTGAGCTCTGGGGCCAACGTCCTGACTTTC | NA | TRBJ2-6 | few | TRBV15
CASSPGQVSGEQYF | TGTGCCAGCTCTCCTGGACAGGTTTCGGGCGAGCAGTACTTC | TRBD1 | TRBJ2-7 | NA | TRBV18
CASSLWGAHTEAFF | TGCGCCAGCAGCTTGTGGGGGGCTCACACTGAAGCTTTCTTT | NA | TRBJ1-1 | NA | TRBV5-1
CASRMGLEDGYTF | TGTGCCAGCAGAATGGGCCTCGAGGATGGCTACACCTTC | NA | TRBJ1-2 | NA | TRBV7-2
CASTLSFGTDNSPLHF | TGTGCCAGCACCTTAAGTTTCGGGACAGATAATTCACCCCTCCACTTT | TRBD1 | TRBJ1-6 | few | TRBV7-2
CASSMDRVWNSNQPQHF | TGTGCCAGTAGTATGGACAGGGTTTGGAATAGCAATCAGCCCCAGCATTTT | TRBD1 | TRBJ1-5 | NA | TRBV19
CASSLVREQFF | TGTGCCAGCAGCTTGGTCCGTGAGCAGTTCTTC | NA | TRBJ2-1 | NA | TRBV5-6
CASSMGLVAGARSYNEQFF | TGTGCCAGTAGTATGGGACTAGTGGCGGGAGCACGCTCCTACAATGAGCAGTTCTTC | TRBD2 | TRBJ2-1 | NA | TRBV19
CASSLGGSNQPQHF | TGCGCCAGCAGCTTGGGTGGGAGCAATCAGCCCCAGCATTTT | NA | TRBJ1-5 | NA | TRBV5-1